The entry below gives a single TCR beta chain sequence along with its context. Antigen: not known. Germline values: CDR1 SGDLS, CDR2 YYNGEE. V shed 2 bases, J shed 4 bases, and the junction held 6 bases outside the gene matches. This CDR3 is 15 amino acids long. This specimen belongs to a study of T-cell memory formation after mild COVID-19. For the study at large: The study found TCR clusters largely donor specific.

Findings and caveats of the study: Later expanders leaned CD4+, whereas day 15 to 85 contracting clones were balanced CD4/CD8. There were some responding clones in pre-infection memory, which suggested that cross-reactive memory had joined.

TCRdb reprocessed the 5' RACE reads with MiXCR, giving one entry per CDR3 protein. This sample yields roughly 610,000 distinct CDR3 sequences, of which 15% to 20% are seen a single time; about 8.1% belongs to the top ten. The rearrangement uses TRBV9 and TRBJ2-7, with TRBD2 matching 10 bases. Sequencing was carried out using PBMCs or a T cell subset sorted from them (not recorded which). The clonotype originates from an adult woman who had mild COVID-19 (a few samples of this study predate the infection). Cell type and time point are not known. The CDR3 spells CASSVGLAGEYEQYF. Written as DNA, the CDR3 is TGTGCCAGCAGCGTTGGGCTAGCGGGAGAGTACGAGCAGTACTTC.